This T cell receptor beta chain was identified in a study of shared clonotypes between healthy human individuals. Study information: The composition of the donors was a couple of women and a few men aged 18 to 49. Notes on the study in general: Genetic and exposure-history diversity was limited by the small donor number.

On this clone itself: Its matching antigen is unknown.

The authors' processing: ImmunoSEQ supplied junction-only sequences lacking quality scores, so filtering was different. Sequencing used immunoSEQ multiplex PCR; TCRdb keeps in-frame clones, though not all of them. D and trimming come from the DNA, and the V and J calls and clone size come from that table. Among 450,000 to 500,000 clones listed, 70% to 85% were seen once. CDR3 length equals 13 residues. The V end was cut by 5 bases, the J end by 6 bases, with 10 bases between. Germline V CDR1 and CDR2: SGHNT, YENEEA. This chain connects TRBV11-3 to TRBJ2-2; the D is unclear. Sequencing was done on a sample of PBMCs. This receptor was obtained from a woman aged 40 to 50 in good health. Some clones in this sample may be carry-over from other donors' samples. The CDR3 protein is CASSPNLAGELFF. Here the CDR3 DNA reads TGTGCCAGCAGCCCCAACCTAGCCGGGGAGCTGTTTTTT. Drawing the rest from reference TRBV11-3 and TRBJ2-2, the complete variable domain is EAGVVQSPRYKIIEKKQPVAFWCNPISGHNTLYWYLQNLGQGPELLIRYENEEAVDDSQLPKDRFSAERLKGVDSTLKIQPAELGDSAVYLCASSPNLAGELFFGEGSRLTVL.